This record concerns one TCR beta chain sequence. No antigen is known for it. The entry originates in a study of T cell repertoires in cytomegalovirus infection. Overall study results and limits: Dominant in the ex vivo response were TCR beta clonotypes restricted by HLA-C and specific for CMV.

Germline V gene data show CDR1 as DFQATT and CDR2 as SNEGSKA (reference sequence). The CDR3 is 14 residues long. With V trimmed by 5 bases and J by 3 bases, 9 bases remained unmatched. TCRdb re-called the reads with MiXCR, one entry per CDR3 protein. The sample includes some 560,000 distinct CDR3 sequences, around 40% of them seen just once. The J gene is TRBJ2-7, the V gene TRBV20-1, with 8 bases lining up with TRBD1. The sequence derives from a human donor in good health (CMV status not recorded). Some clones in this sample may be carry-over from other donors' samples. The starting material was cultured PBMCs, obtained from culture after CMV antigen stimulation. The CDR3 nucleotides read TGCAGTGCTGCCGGACAGGGCGAACGCTACGAGCAGTACTTC. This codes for CSAAGQGERYEQYF.